Presented here are 18 T cell receptor beta chains from one specimen sequenced in a study of T cell responses to AZD1222 COVID-19 vaccine. Measured with immunoSEQ multiplex PCR; TCRdb has only the in-frame clones, and not every one. The sample shows about 120,000 clones, over 80% of them seen only once. This material consisted of peripheral blood, taken on day 0 of AZD1222 vaccination. These receptors were obtained from an adult in good health.

This chain uses TRBV6-1 with TRBJ1-5; the D gene is possibly TRBD1 (5 bases). The V and J ends lost 2 bases and 2 bases respectively, with 7 bases between them. Germline CDR1 and CDR2: MNHNS and SASEGT. The CDR3 has 14 amino acids. As DNA, the CDR3 is TGTGCCAGCAGTGAATGGGGGGGCAATCAGCCCCAGCATTTT. Protein: CASSEWGGNQPQHF.

This sequence joins TRBV29-1 and TRBJ2-1; D gene unclear. V was cut by 4 bases and J by 2 bases, with 12 bases left in between. Germline V gives CDR1 SQVTM, CDR2 ANQGSEA. The CDR3 loop spans 14 amino acids. The CDR3 nucleotides are TGCAGCGTTGCACTCGGAGAACCCTACAATGAGCAGTTCTTC. It codes for CSVALGEPYNEQFF.

The genes are TRBV18 and TRBJ1-5; weak D call: TRBD1 (6 bases). The CDR3 loop spans 16 amino acids. V lost 3 bases and J 3 bases, leaving 15 bases between the germline ends. Germline V lookup: CDR1 KGHSH, CDR2 LQKENI. The CDR3: CASSPYRDPHNQPQHF. In DNA form, the CDR3 reads TGTGCCAGCTCACCCTACAGGGACCCGCACAATCAGCCCCAGCATTTT.

This clone turned up a few times. This chain connects TRBV5-4 to TRBJ1-1; D call uncertain. The V gene lost 4 bases and the J gene lost 1 base, with 14 bases spanning the gap. This CDR3 has 15 amino acids. CDR1 is SGHNT and CDR2 is YYREEE in the germline V gene (reference sequence). The CDR3 bases are TGTGCCAGCAGCCTCAAACCCCTCGGGAACACTGAAGCTTTCTTT. It translates to CASSLKPLGNTEAFF.

The rearrangement uses TRBV7-3 and TRBJ1-1, with a possible D match to TRBD1 (5 bases). This CDR3 contains 15 residues. V lost 1 base to trimming and J lost 9 bases, with 18 bases between them. CDR1 and CDR2 from the germline V gene are SGHTA and FQGTGA. The CDR3 DNA follows: TGTGCCAGCAGCTTAATAGGCACGGGAGGGGAGAAAGCTTTCTTT. Encoded protein: CASSLIGTGGEKAFF.

This chain joins TRBV18 and TRBJ2-6, with D perhaps being TRBD1 or TRBD2 (7 bases each). Between the trimmed V and J ends, which lost 3 bases and 12 bases, there was a span of 12 bases. The CDR3 is 13 amino acids. Germline-derived CDR1 and CDR2 are KGHSH and LQKENI. CDR3 coding DNA: TGTGCCAGCTCACCTGACAGGGAGGGCGTCCTGACTTTC. Protein product: CASSPDREGVLTF. Together with reference TRBV18 and TRBJ2-6, the CDR3 gives the full variable domain: NAGVMQNPRHLVRRRGQEARLRCSPMKGHSHVYWYRQLPEEGLKFMVYLQKENIIDESGMPKERFSAEFPKEGPSILRIQQVVRGDSAAYFCASSPDREGVLTFGAGSRLTVL.

The chain couples TRBV28 to TRBJ1-6; 7 nucleotides match TRBD1. Germline V gene lookup returns CDR1 MDHEN and CDR2 SYDVKM. Unmatched junction bases numbered 4, after V lost 7 bases and J lost 7 bases. This CDR3 has 13 amino acids. The CDR3: CASIQDRNSPLHF. For the CDR3, the DNA is TGTGCCAGCATTCAGGACAGGAATTCACCCCTCCACTTT.

This clone was picked up one time. J is TRBJ1-2 and V is TRBV28; D is unresolved. The germline V gene has CDR1 MDHEN and CDR2 SYDVKM. The CDR3 is 14 residues long. The V gene lost 2 bases and the J gene lost 0 bases, with 7 bases spanning the gap. The CDR3 reads CASSLGRTNYGYTF. DNA for the CDR3: TGTGCCAGCAGTTTAGGTCGAACTAACTATGGCTACACCTTC.

This clone came up a few times. The rearrangement joins TRBV7-2 to TRBJ2-3; no clear D gene. The V end lost 6 bases, the J end lost 0 bases, and 7 bases lay between the germline ends. Germline V lookup: CDR1 SGHTA, CDR2 FQGNSA. There are 13 residues in the CDR3. DNA of the CDR3: TGTGCCAGCAGGCCCTTTAGCACAGATACGCAGTATTTT. Its translation is CASRPFSTDTQYF.

The chain recombines TRBV5-1 with TRBJ2-1; D gene ambiguous. Germline V gene lookup returns CDR1 SGHRS and CDR2 YFSETQ. V was cut by 0 bases and J by 3 bases, with 7 bases left in between. The CDR3 is 14 residues long. The CDR3 region has the DNA TGCGCCAGCAGCTTGGACTACCGCTACAATGAGCAGTTCTTC. As protein: CASSLDYRYNEQFF.

V usage is TRBV11-2 and J usage is TRBJ1-3, with D tentatively TRBD1 (5 bases). The CDR3 has 15 amino acids. The V gene lost 7 bases and the J gene lost 3 bases, with 16 bases spanning the gap. Per the germline V gene, CDR1 is SGHAT and CDR2 is FQNNGV. Here the CDR3 DNA reads TGTGCCAGCACCAAAAACGGGGGAGATGGAAACACCATATATTTT. Its protein product is CASTKNGGDGNTIYF.

The chain employs TRBV5-5 and TRBJ1-6; D is undetermined. This CDR3 contains 18 residues. V was cut by 0 bases and J by 0 bases, with 13 bases left in between. The germline gives CDR1 SGHKS, CDR2 YYEKEE (reference sequence). CDR3 nucleotides: TGTGCCAGCAGCTTGGGGACGGCCCAGAGCTCCTATAATTCACCCCTCCACTTT. Encoded protein: CASSLGTAQSSYNSPLHF.

As concerns this clone: A read error may produce the germline difference seen at one junction end. The chain recombines TRBV4-1 with TRBJ2-3; D is undetermined. CDR1 and CDR2 from the germline V gene are MGHRA and YSYEKL. CDR3 size: 15 residues. In nucleotides, the CDR3 is TGCGCCCGCAGCCCCCGCTGGGATCCCACAGATACGCAGTATTTT. Translated: CARSPRWDPTDTQYF.

V is TRBV27 and J is TRBJ2-2, with TRBD2 matching 9 bases. The J segment lost 6 bases and the V segment lost 1 base, leaving 6 bases of the junction unmatched. Per germline, CDR1 MNHEY and CDR2 SMNVEV (reference sequence). The CDR3 is 16 amino acids. The chain's CDR3 is CASSLWGGRVAGELFF. CDR3 nucleotide sequence: TGTGCCAGCAGTTTATGGGGCGGGAGGGTGGCCGGGGAGCTGTTTTTT.

The J gene is TRBJ1-6, the V gene TRBV19; 7 bases align to TRBD1. Germline-derived CDR1 and CDR2 are LNHDA and SQIVND (reference sequence). The CDR3 runs to 16 residues. V lost 7 bases, J lost 6 bases, and 12 bases stayed unmatched. The CDR3 region has the DNA TGTGCCAGTACCCTCACTCAGGGGGGGATTAATTCACCCCTCCACTTT. Amino acid sequence: CASTLTQGGINSPLHF.

This chain links TRBV11-3 with TRBJ2-1, with D unresolved. Looked up from germline, CDR1 is SGHNT and CDR2 is YENEEA. CDR3 length: 13 residues. Deletions cut 6 bases from V and 5 bases from J, with 11 bases between. CDR3 in amino acids: CASREDNNNEQFF. The DNA for the CDR3 is TGTGCCAGCAGGGAAGACAACAACAATGAGCAGTTCTTC.

This clone was observed once. The chain is built from TRBV2 and TRBJ1-6; D may be TRBD1 (5 bases). Germline loops: CDR1 SNHLY, CDR2 FYNNEI. This CDR3 has 17 residues. Trimming stripped 3 bases from V and 0 bases from J, with 12 bases between. This CDR3 is CASSEAGQRSYNSPLHF. The CDR3 DNA reads as TGTGCCAGCAGTGAGGCGGGGCAACGCTCCTATAATTCACCCCTCCACTTT.

This clone was observed a few times. CDR3 amino acids: CASSLHRTTYEQYF. CDR3 nucleotide sequence: TGTGCCAGCAGCCTACACAGGACCACGTACGAGCAGTACTTC. This sequence joins TRBV11-2 and TRBJ2-7, with a tentative D call TRBD1 (5 bases). The CDR3 has 14 amino acids. The germline gives CDR1 SGHAT, CDR2 FQNNGV. Trimming took 5 bases from V and 4 from J, leaving 15 bases between them.